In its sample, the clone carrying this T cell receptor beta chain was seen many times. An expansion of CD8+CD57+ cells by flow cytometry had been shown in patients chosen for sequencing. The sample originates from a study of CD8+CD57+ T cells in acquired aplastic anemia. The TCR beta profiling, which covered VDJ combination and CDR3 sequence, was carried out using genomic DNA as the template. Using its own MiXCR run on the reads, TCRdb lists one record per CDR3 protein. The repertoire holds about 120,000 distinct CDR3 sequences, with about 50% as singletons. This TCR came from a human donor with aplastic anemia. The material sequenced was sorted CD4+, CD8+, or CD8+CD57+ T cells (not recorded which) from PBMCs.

CDR3 protein: CASEFEGGEAFF. In nucleotides, the CDR3 is TGTGCTAGCGAATTCGAGGGGGGGGAAGCTTTCTTT. The chain uses TRBV12-5 and TRBJ1-1, with D perhaps matching TRBD1 (6 bases). V lost 9 bases to trimming and J lost 8 bases, with 16 bases between them. From germline, CDR1 is LGHNT and CDR2 FRNRAP. This CDR3 has 12 residues. The complete variable domain, with remaining parts taken from reference TRBV12-5 and TRBJ1-1, reads DARVTQTPRHKVTEMGQEVTMRCQPILGHNTVFWYRQTMMQGLELLAYFRNRAPLDDSGMPKDRFSAEMPDATLATLKIQPSEPRDSAVYFCASEFEGGEAFFGQGTRLTVV.